The sequence of this T cell receptor (beta chain) was determined in a study of cytomegalovirus exposure and HLA in healthy donors. Trimming stripped 2 bases from V and 6 bases from J, with 14 bases between. Germline V gene data show CDR1 as MDHEN and CDR2 as SYDVKM. The CDR3 is 16 residues long. In the PCR, 60 Vbeta and 13 Jbeta primers were used. Method: immunoSEQ multiplex PCR; TCRdb's copy keeps in-frame clones and lacks some. Of about 140,000 clones listed, roughly 75% are singletons. This chain connects TRBV28 to TRBJ1-6, with D perhaps TRBD1 (6 bases). This receptor was taken from a man in his forties in good health and CMV-seronegative. Sequencing was done on a sample of PBMCs. The CDR3 DNA follows: TGTGCCAGCAGTTTAATGTTGGGGGCGGGTAATTCACCCCTCCACTTT. It translates to CASSLMLGAGNSPLHF.